The T cell receptor (beta chain) described here comes from a study of blood T cell repertoires in COVID-19. About the research overall: COVID-19 samples collected from the United States, Italy and Spain covered acute and convalescent phases. T cells, B-cell-depleted T cells, or PBMCs provided the cDNA or gDNA that served as material.

V lost 4 bases and J lost 6, with 4 bases in between. In germline, CDR1 is MGHDK, CDR2 SYGVNS. The CDR3 totals 12 residues. In the original workflow: It was from reference gene primer amplification that nucleated cell counts were estimated. Clones were read by immunoSEQ multiplex PCR, and TCRdb kept only the in-frame ones, dropping some. Clone size and the V and J calls come from that table; the DNA yielded D and trimming. The data contain roughly 100,000 clones, roughly 82% of them seen just once; the ten biggest clones take up 3.5% to 5%. The chain joins TRBV25-1 to TRBJ1-6; no clear D gene. The TCR sequence derives from a human donor in a cohort sampled during active COVID-19. What was sequenced was peripheral blood. CDR3 in amino acids: CASSALNSPLHF. In DNA form, the CDR3 reads TGTGCCAGCAGTGCTCTTAATTCACCCCTCCACTTT.